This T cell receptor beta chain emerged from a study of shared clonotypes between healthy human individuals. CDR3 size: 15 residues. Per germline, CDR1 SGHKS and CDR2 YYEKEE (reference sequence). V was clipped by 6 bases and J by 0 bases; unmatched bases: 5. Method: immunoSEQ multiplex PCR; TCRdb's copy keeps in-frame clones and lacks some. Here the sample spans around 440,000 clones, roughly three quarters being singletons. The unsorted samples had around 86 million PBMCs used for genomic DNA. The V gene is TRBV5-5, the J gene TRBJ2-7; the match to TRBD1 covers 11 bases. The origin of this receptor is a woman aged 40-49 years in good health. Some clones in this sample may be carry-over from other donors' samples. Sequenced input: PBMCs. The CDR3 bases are TGTGCCAGCACCCCGGGACAGGGGGTCTCCTACGAGCAGTACTTC. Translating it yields CASTPGQGVSYEQYF.